These 12 T cell receptor beta chains share one sample of origin, sequenced in a study of T cells in Graves' hyperthyroidism and ophthalmopathy. RNA transcripts provided the source from which TCR beta CDR3 regions were amplified. Carried out on the TCR CDR3, a first-round RT-PCR used the HTBI primer set. From the multiplex PCR reads, TCRdb called clonotypes with MiXCR, one entry per CDR3 protein. The sample lists 350,000 to 400,000 distinct CDR3 sequences, approximately 19% occurring once. Sequenced sample: blood. The receptors were gathered from a woman aged 18-29 years with Graves' hyperthyroidism.

This clonotype was seen repeatedly, ten times or more. This chain joins TRBV5-1 and TRBJ2-7; 9 bases fit TRBD1. Germline assignment: CDR1 SGHRS and CDR2 YFSETQ. The V segment lost 1 base and the J segment 1 base; nucleotides outside the gene matches: 6. The CDR3 extends over 16 amino acids. The CDR3 DNA follows: TGCGCCAGCAGCTTGATTGTTGGGACAGGGTCCTACGAGCAGTACTTC. Protein product: CASSLIVGTGSYEQYF.

This clonotype was seen only a few times. This chain connects TRBV5-1 to TRBJ2-5, with D perhaps TRBD1 (8 bases). CDR1 and CDR2 from the germline V gene are SGHRS and YFSETQ. This CDR3 has 13 residues. The V gene lost 4 bases and the J gene lost 7 bases, with 14 bases spanning the gap. DNA of the CDR3: TGCGCCAGCAGCAAGACAGGGGAGGGGACCCAGTACTTC. It specifies CASSKTGEGTQYF.

There are many counts of this clonotype. The genes are TRBV6-1 and TRBJ2-7; D not certain. The CDR3 totals 13 residues. V was pared by 0 bases and J by 2 bases, with 5 bases between. The germline V gene encodes CDR1 MNHNS and CDR2 SASEGT. The CDR3 region is CASSEAVAYEQYF. CDR3 DNA: TGTGCCAGCAGTGAAGCTGTGGCCTACGAGCAGTACTTC.

This clonotype has a count of ten or more. J is TRBJ2-7 and V is TRBV18; D gene unclear. Trimming stripped 2 bases from V and 3 bases from J, with 8 bases between. Germline loops: CDR1 KGHSH, CDR2 LQKENI. This CDR3 has 13 amino acids. The CDR3 DNA reads TGTGCCAGCTCACCAGGCCAGGTCTACGAGCAGTACTTC. Amino acid sequence: CASSPGQVYEQYF.

At least ten counts were recorded for this clonotype. V usage is TRBV27 and J usage is TRBJ1-5; D uncertain. CDR1 is MNHEY, CDR2 SMNVEV, per germline (reference sequence). V was pared by 1 base and J by 4 bases, with 14 bases between. The CDR3 spans 16 residues. This CDR3 is CASSLYGNPLNQPQHF. DNA of the CDR3: TGTGCCAGCAGTTTATACGGTAACCCCCTGAATCAGCCCCAGCATTTT.

The rearrangement uses TRBV7-3 and TRBJ2-2; D is unresolved. The germline CDR1 and CDR2 sequences are SGHTA and FQGTGA. CDR3 length: 14 residues. V was clipped by 5 bases and J by 8 bases, with 15 bases between them. CDR3 DNA: TGTGCCAGCAGCCCGAGCGAGGTCAGGGGGGAGCTGTTTTTT. It translates to CASSPSEVRGELFF.

Many counts were recorded for this clonotype. The genes are TRBV12-3 or TRBV12-4 and TRBJ2-5; 7 bases line up with TRBD1. CDR3 length: 13 amino acids. After removal of 5 bases from V and 4 bases from J, the junction contained 4 bases not matched to a gene. CDR3: CASSPTGVETQYF. In nucleotides, the CDR3 is TGTGCCAGCAGTCCTACAGGGGTAGAGACCCAGTACTTC.

This clonotype was observed many times. The chain recombines TRBV4-1 with TRBJ1-2; D remains unclear. Trimming removed 6 bases from V and 3 bases from J, with 14 bases in between. The CDR3 sequence is 14 residues long. Germline loops: CDR1 MGHRA, CDR2 YSYEKL. CDR3 sequence: CASREAGTYYGYTF. CDR3 bases: TGCGCCAGCAGAGAGGCCGGAACTTACTATGGCTACACCTTC.

This clonotype was detected many times. Here the CDR3 DNA reads TGTGCCACCAGCAGGACGTGGACTAACCAAGAGACCCAGTACTTC. Amino acids: CATSRTWTNQETQYF. J is TRBJ2-5 and V is TRBV15; a possible D gene is TRBD2 (6 bases). Per germline, CDR1 LNHNV and CDR2 YYDKDF (reference sequence). V lost 3 bases to trimming and J lost 0 bases, with 11 bases between them. The CDR3 covers 15 residues.

J is TRBJ2-7 and V is TRBV3-1, with 15 bases lining up with TRBD2. Germline values: CDR1 LGHDT, CDR2 YNNKEL (reference sequence). The V segment lost 3 bases and the J segment 7 bases; nucleotides outside the gene matches: 10. CDR3 length: 17 residues. The CDR3: CASSHWTSGGAESEQYF. The DNA of the CDR3 is TGTGCCAGCAGCCATTGGACTAGCGGGGGGGCCGAGTCTGAGCAGTACTTC.

Ten or more counts support this clonotype. This chain links TRBV10-3 with TRBJ1-2, with TRBD1 identical over 9 bases. The CDR3 is 14 amino acids. Trimming took 2 bases from V and 10 from J; bases not matched to a gene: 8. Germline values: CDR1 ENHRY, CDR2 SYGVKD. As DNA, the CDR3 is TGTGCCATCAGTGAGGCCGTGGGGACAGGGACCTACACCTTC. Amino acids: CAISEAVGTGTYTF.

This clonotype was counted a few times. The V gene is TRBV3-1, the J gene TRBJ2-5; 9 bases agree with TRBD2. The CDR3 runs to 15 residues. Germline CDR1 and CDR2: LGHDT and YNNKEL (reference sequence). Losses at the gene ends were 7 bases for V and 2 bases for J; bases not matched to a gene: 8. CDR3 loop: CASTWSGGLQETQYF. CDR3 nucleotide sequence: TGTGCCAGCACCTGGAGCGGGGGGCTACAAGAGACCCAGTACTTC.